These 29 T cell receptor beta chains were sequenced from one sample in a study of T cells and copy number aberrations in small-cell lung cancer. Method: immunoSEQ multiplex PCR; TCRdb's copy keeps in-frame clones and lacks some. The sample yields several thousand clones, roughly 76% seen once. Input material: tumor tissue. These receptors were collected from a man in his fifties with small cell lung cancer.

The chain has TRBV6-5 and TRBJ1-2; 10 nucleotides align to TRBD1. This CDR3 is built from 14 residues. The V gene's germline CDR1 is MNHEY and CDR2 SVGAGI. The J segment lost 2 bases and the V segment lost 5 bases, leaving 2 bases of the junction unmatched. The CDR3: CASSPGQGNYGYTF. DNA of the CDR3: TGTGCCAGCAGTCCGGGACAGGGGAACTATGGCTACACCTTC.

The chain uses TRBV5-6 and TRBJ1-1, with TRBD1 as a possible D gene (5 bases). CDR3 size: 14 residues. Germline V CDR1 and CDR2: SGHDT, YYEEEE. Trimming pared 3 bases from V and 3 bases from J, leaving 12 bases between. The CDR3 reads CASSWGPADTEAFF. The CDR3 DNA reads as TGTGCCAGCAGCTGGGGCCCGGCGGACACTGAAGCTTTCTTT. The full variable domain, in which reference TRBV5-6 and TRBJ1-1 provide the parts outside the CDR3, is DAGVTQSPTHLIKTRGQQVTLRCSPKSGHDTVSWYQQALGQGPQFIFQYYEEEERQRGNFPDRFSGHQFPNYSSELNVNALLLGDSALYLCASSWGPADTEAFFGQGTRLTVV.

The V and J genes are TRBV5-1 and TRBJ1-1, with D possibly being TRBD1 (6 bases). The V and J ends lost 4 bases and 8 bases respectively, with 12 bases between them. The CDR3 has 12 residues. CDR1 is SGHRS, CDR2 YFSETQ, per germline. The CDR3 region is CASSVNRDEAFF. The CDR3 DNA sequence: TGCGCCAGCAGCGTTAACAGGGACGAAGCTTTCTTT.

This clone was seen more than once but under ten times. The chain has TRBV6-5 and TRBJ1-4; a possible D gene is TRBD1 (5 bases). The V gene lost 4 bases and the J gene lost 4 bases, with 10 bases spanning the gap. The CDR3 spans 14 residues. The germline gives CDR1 MNHEY, CDR2 SVGAGI. CDR3 amino acids: CASSWDRSNEKLFF. CDR3 nucleotide sequence: TGTGCCAGCAGTTGGGACCGTAGTAATGAAAAACTGTTTTTT.

This clone occurred once. The chain recombines TRBV28 with TRBJ1-1, with D possibly TRBD1 on 5 matching bases. This CDR3 is 15 amino acids long. V shed 6 bases and J shed 1 base, with 15 bases lying between them. The V gene's germline CDR1 is MDHEN and CDR2 SYDVKM. DNA of the CDR3: TGTGCCAGCAGGCCCCGGATGGGACGGAACACTGAAGCTTTCTTT. Its translation: CASRPRMGRNTEAFF.

The rearrangement joins TRBV5-4 to TRBJ2-7; no clear D gene. Germline CDR1 reads SGHNT; CDR2 reads YYREEE (reference sequence). This CDR3 has 13 amino acids. With 4 bases removed from V and 2 bases from J, the gap between germline ends came to 10 bases. CDR3 sequence: CASSPDSTYEQYF. Here the CDR3 DNA reads TGTGCCAGCAGCCCCGACTCGACCTACGAGCAGTACTTC.

As for this clone: The same CDR3 can be traced to other DNA sequences in this sample. This chain links TRBV6-5 with TRBJ1-1; D is perhaps TRBD1 (5 bases). The CDR3 runs to 15 residues. Germline V gene data show CDR1 as MNHEY and CDR2 as SVGAGI. Trimming shortened V by 5 bases and J by 5 bases, and 18 bases separated the two germline ends. In DNA, the CDR3 is TGTGCCAGCAGTCCCTCGGCGGGGGGATGGACTGAAGCTTTCTTT. It translates to CASSPSAGGWTEAFF.

V gene TRBV4-2 combines with J gene TRBJ2-7; tentatively, D is TRBD1 (6 bases). Germline V gives CDR1 LGHNA, CDR2 YNFKEQ. The V gene lost 1 base and the J gene lost 0 bases, with 16 bases spanning the gap. This CDR3 spans 17 amino acids. CDR3 protein: CASSQVSPGVSSYEQYF. DNA for the CDR3: TGTGCCAGCAGCCAAGTGTCTCCAGGGGTTAGCTCCTACGAGCAGTACTTC.

The CDR3 DNA sequence: TGCGCCAGCAGCTTGGCCGGGAGTCAGCCCCAGCATTTT. Residues: CASSLAGSQPQHF. The V call is TRBV5-1, the J call TRBJ1-5; D remains ambiguous. The CDR3 totals 13 residues. V dropped 0 bases and J dropped 6 bases, with 7 bases sitting between them. CDR1 and CDR2 (germline): SGHRS, YFSETQ.

The chain joins TRBV12-5 to TRBJ1-2, with 8 bases identical to TRBD1. V lost 7 bases to trimming and J lost 6 bases; unmatched junction nucleotides: 7. The CDR3 covers 13 residues. Germline CDR1 is LGHNT and CDR2 is FRNRAP. CDR3 residues: CASVTRGRDGYTF. The CDR3 DNA follows: TGTGCTAGTGTCACCAGGGGGCGGGATGGCTACACCTTC.

The V and J genes are TRBV28 and TRBJ1-1, with TRBD1 as a possible D gene (5 bases). Germline CDR1 reads MDHEN; CDR2 reads SYDVKM. CDR3 length equals 15 residues. The ends were cut back, 1 base at V and 7 bases at J, with 16 bases in the middle. The CDR3 reads CASSLYYRGRSEAFF. DNA for the CDR3: TGTGCCAGCAGTTTATATTATCGGGGCAGGAGTGAAGCTTTCTTT.

The chain employs TRBV29-1 and TRBJ2-2; D gene uncertain. Germline CDR1 reads SQVTM; CDR2 reads ANQGSEA. Trimming took off 0 bases at V and 2 bases at J, with 10 bases between the two ends. This CDR3 has 15 amino acids. The CDR3 sequence: CSVEDGGLNTGELFF. Written as DNA, the CDR3 is TGCAGCGTTGAAGATGGCGGCTTAAACACCGGGGAGCTGTTTTTT.

This chain connects TRBV27 to TRBJ2-2; 9 bases are shared with TRBD2. Trimming removed 5 bases from V and 4 bases from J; junction bases left unmatched: 17. This CDR3 region has 19 residues. Germline V gene lookup returns CDR1 MNHEY and CDR2 SMNVEV (reference sequence). This CDR3 reads CASSTSPIAGVGGTGELFF. In nucleotides, the CDR3 is TGTGCCAGCAGTACCTCCCCTATAGCGGGAGTGGGCGGCACCGGGGAGCTGTTTTTT.

The chain has TRBV5-1 and TRBJ1-1; the D gene is possibly TRBD1 (5 bases). The CDR3 spans 15 residues. The V end lost 4 bases, the J end lost 1 base, and 14 bases lay between the germline ends. Germline V lookup: CDR1 SGHRS, CDR2 YFSETQ. The CDR3 loop reads CASSHLAGSNTEAFF. Written as DNA, the CDR3 is TGCGCCAGCAGCCACTTAGCAGGGTCGAACACTGAAGCTTTCTTT.

This chain links TRBV5-4 with TRBJ1-4, with 7 bases fitting TRBD1. J gave up 4 bases and V 4 bases, and 7 bases lay outside the gene matches. Germline CDR1 and CDR2: SGHNT and YYREEE (reference sequence). The length of the CDR3 is 15 residues. CDR3 region: CASSDNRGINEKLFF. The CDR3 DNA sequence: TGTGCCAGCAGCGATAACAGGGGCATTAATGAAAAACTGTTTTTT.

The chain carries TRBV4-1 and TRBJ2-3, with 9 nucleotides matching TRBD2. The trim removed 5 bases at V and 2 bases at J, leaving 5 bases unmatched. The germline V gene encodes CDR1 MGHRA and CDR2 YSYEKL. The CDR3 totals 15 residues. The CDR3 loop reads CASSKTSGLTDTQYF. CDR3 nucleotides: TGCGCCAGCAGCAAAACTAGCGGGCTCACAGATACGCAGTATTTT.

The CDR3 sequence: CASSYRGLAGNNEQFF. The DNA of the CDR3 is TGTGCCAGCAGTTACAGGGGACTAGCGGGTAACAATGAGCAGTTCTTC. The V gene is TRBV6-5, the J gene TRBJ2-1, with TRBD2 identical over 12 bases. V was pared by 2 bases and J by 5 bases, with 4 bases of the junction left unmatched. Germline CDR1 and CDR2: MNHEY and SVGAGI. The CDR3 runs to 16 residues.

V usage is TRBV9 and J usage is TRBJ2-2, with D tentatively TRBD1 (7 bases). V was clipped by 0 bases and J by 7 bases, with 16 bases between them. Per the germline V gene, CDR1 is SGDLS and CDR2 is YYNGEE. This CDR3 has 16 residues. This CDR3 is CASSVEVGRGVGELFF. The CDR3 bases are TGTGCCAGCAGCGTAGAGGTTGGCAGGGGGGTCGGGGAGCTGTTTTTT.

The table lists this clone with a few counts. V is TRBV4-2 and J is TRBJ2-7; 7 bases are a match to TRBD1. Germline lookup yields CDR1 LGHNA and CDR2 YNFKEQ. There are 14 residues in the CDR3. V lost 1 base, J lost 3 bases, and 3 bases stayed unmatched. The CDR3 DNA sequence: TGTGCCAGCAGCCAAGGGACAGGAGACTACGAGCAGTACTTC. It specifies CASSQGTGDYEQYF.

This clone was seen once. The chain links TRBV7-6 to TRBJ2-2, with 10 nucleotides matching TRBD2. Losses at the gene ends were 1 base for V and 5 bases for J; bases not matched to a gene: 7. CDR1 and CDR2 from the germline V gene are SGHVS and FNYEAQ. CDR3 length: 17 amino acids. The CDR3 nucleotides read TGTGCCAGCAGCTTAGTTCCTAGCGGGAGATATACCGGGGAGCTGTTTTTT. Its translation is CASSLVPSGRYTGELFF.

V usage is TRBV29-1 and J usage is TRBJ1-3; D is perhaps TRBD1 (5 bases). The CDR3 runs 14 residues. V dropped 2 bases and J dropped 2 bases, with 10 bases sitting between them. CDR1 is SQVTM and CDR2 is ANQGSEA in the germline V gene. This CDR3 reads CSVESRGTGNTIYF. CDR3 nucleotides: TGCAGCGTTGAAAGTCGGGGGACTGGAAACACCATATATTTT.

This chain links TRBV29-1 with TRBJ2-1; D is uncertain. V gave up 8 bases and J gave up 10 bases, with 12 bases separating them. This CDR3 has 10 amino acids. CDR1 is SQVTM and CDR2 is ANQGSEA in the germline V gene. DNA for the CDR3: TGCAGCCATATCCAGCACGAGCAGTTCTTC. It is translated as CSHIQHEQFF.

This clone was recorded only once. The V and J genes are TRBV7-9 and TRBJ2-7; 12 nucleotides match TRBD1. Per the germline V gene, CDR1 is SEHNR and CDR2 is FQNEAQ (reference sequence). This CDR3 is built from 14 residues. J gave up 5 bases and V 7 bases, and 6 bases lay outside the gene matches. CDR3 nucleotide sequence: TGTGCCAGCACCAAAGGGACAGGGGGCAACGAGCAGTACTTC. Translating it yields CASTKGTGGNEQYF. Filled out from reference TRBV7-9 and TRBJ2-7, the complete variable domain reads DTGVSQNPRHKITKRGQNVTFRCDPISEHNRLYWYRQTLGQGPEFLTYFQNEAQLEKSRLLSDRFSAERPKGSFSTLEIQRTEQGDSAMYLCASTKGTGGNEQYFGPGTRLTVT.

The V gene is TRBV19, the J gene TRBJ2-5, with no clear D. CDR3 size: 12 residues. Germline CDR1 reads LNHDA; CDR2 reads SQIVND (reference sequence). Trimming left V 5 bases short and J 5 bases short, with 9 bases between. The CDR3 nucleotides read TGTGCCAGTAGTGAGAATAGGGAGACCCAGTACTTC. This gives the protein CASSENRETQYF.

This chain joins TRBV7-9 and TRBJ2-7; D may be TRBD1 (6 bases). Trimming left V 3 bases short and J 3 bases short, with 12 bases between. This CDR3 comprises 14 residues. The germline gives CDR1 SEHNR, CDR2 FQNEAQ (reference sequence). DNA of the CDR3: TGTGCCAGCAGCTTTCCAGGACAGTACTACGAGCAGTACTTC. It yields the protein CASSFPGQYYEQYF.

The chain has TRBV4-2 and TRBJ2-6; the D is unclear. V dropped 3 bases and J dropped 0 bases, with 6 bases sitting between them. The CDR3 totals 15 residues. Per germline, CDR1 LGHNA and CDR2 YNFKEQ. The CDR3 here is CASSHQSSGANVLTF. The CDR3 DNA reads TGTGCCAGCAGCCACCAAAGCTCTGGGGCCAACGTCCTGACTTTC.

V and J are TRBV9 and TRBJ2-7; the D is unclear. V was clipped by 0 bases and J by 3 bases, with 16 bases between them. Germline CDR1 SGDLS, CDR2 YYNGEE. The CDR3 has 16 amino acids. The CDR3 here is CASSVAPSGRHYEQYF. The CDR3 DNA follows: TGTGCCAGCAGCGTAGCCCCTAGTGGGCGACACTACGAGCAGTACTTC.

The chain combines TRBV9 with TRBJ2-7; tentative D call: TRBD1 (6 bases). The length of the CDR3 is 14 residues. Per germline, CDR1 SGDLS and CDR2 YYNGEE. V lost 4 bases to trimming and J lost 0 bases, with 11 bases between them. CDR3 protein: CASSPGTNSYEQYF. In nucleotides, the CDR3 is TGTGCCAGCAGCCCCGGGACAAACTCCTACGAGCAGTACTTC.

V is TRBV29-1 and J is TRBJ2-7; 8 nucleotides agree with TRBD2. Germline CDR1 SQVTM, CDR2 ANQGSEA. The V gene end was trimmed by 7 bases and the J gene end by 2 bases; junction bases not matched to a gene: 4. This CDR3 has 12 amino acids. The CDR3 coding sequence is TGCAGCGGAAGGACTAGCACCTACGAGCAGTACTTC. Protein: CSGRTSTYEQYF.